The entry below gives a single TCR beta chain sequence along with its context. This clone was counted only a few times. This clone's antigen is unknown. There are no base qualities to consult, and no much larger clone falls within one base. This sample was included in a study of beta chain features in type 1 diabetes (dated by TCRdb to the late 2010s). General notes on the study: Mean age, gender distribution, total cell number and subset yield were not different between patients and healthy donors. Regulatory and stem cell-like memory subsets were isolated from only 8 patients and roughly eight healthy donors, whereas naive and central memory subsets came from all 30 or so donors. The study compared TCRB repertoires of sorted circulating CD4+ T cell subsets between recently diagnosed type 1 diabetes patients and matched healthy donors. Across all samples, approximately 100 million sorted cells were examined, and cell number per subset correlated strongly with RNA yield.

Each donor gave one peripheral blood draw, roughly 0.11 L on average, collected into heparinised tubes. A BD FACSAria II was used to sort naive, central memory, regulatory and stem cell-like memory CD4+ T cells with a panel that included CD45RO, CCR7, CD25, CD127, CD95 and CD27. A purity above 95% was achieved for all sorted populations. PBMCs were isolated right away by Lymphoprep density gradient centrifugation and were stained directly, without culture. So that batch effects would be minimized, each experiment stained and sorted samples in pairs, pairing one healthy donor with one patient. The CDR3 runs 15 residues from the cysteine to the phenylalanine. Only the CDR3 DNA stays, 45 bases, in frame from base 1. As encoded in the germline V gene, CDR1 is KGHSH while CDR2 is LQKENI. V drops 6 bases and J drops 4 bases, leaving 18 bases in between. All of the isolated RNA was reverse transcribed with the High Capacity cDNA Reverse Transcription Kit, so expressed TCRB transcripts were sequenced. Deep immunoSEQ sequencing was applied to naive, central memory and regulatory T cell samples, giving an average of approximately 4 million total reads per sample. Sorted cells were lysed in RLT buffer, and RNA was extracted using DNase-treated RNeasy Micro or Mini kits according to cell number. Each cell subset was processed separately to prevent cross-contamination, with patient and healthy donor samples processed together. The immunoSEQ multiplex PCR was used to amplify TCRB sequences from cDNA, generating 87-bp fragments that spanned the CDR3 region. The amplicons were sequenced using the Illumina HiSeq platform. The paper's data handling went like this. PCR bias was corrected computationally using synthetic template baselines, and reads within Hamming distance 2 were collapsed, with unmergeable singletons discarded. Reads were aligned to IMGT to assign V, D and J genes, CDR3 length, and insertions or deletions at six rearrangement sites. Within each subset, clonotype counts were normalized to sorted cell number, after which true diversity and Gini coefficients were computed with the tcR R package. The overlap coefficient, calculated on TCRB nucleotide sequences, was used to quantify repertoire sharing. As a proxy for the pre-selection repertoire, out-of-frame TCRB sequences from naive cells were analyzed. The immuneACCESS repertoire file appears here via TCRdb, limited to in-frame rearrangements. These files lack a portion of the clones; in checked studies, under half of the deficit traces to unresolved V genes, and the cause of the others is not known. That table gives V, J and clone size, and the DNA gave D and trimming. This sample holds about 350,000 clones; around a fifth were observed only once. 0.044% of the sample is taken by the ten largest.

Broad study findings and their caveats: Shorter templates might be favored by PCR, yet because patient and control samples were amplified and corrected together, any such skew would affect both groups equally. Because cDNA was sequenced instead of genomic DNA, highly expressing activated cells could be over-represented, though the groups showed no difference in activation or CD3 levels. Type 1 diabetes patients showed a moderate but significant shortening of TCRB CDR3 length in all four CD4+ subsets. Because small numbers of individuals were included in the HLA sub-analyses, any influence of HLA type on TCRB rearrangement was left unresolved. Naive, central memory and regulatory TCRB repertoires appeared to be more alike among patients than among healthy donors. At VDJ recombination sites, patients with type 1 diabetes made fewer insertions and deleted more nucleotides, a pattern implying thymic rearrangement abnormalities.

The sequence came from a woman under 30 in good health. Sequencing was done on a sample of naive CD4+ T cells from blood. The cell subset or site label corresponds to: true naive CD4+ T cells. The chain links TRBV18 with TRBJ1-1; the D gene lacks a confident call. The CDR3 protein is CASSNQNSRGTEAFF. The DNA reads TGTGCCAGCTCCAACCAGAATAGTAGAGGCACTGAAGCTTTCTTT. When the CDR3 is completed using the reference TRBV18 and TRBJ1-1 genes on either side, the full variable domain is NAGVMQNPRHLVRRRGQEARLRCSPMKGHSHVYWYRQLPEEGLKFMVYLQKENIIDESGMPKERFSAEFPKEGPSILRIQQVVRGDSAAYFCASSNQNSRGTEAFFGQGTRLTVV.